The 23 T cell receptor beta chains reported below all come from one sample, sequenced in a study of Graves' ophthalmopathy and Graves' hyperthyroidism. The authors amplified TCR beta CDR3 regions, and they did so from RNA transcripts for repertoire sequencing. After a first-round RT-PCR with HTBI primers, a second-round multiplex PCR was run. TCRdb recomputed calls from the multiplex PCR reads with MiXCR, one row per CDR3 protein. The sample consists of almost 750,000 distinct CDR3 sequences, approximately 40% of them appearing once. The sequenced material came from peripheral blood. The receptors were gathered from an adult man with Graves' ophthalmopathy.

V gene TRBV12-3 or TRBV12-4 combines with J gene TRBJ1-5, with 8 bases that match TRBD1. V lost 6 bases and J lost 7; bases outside the gene matches: 8. The length of the CDR3 is 14 residues. This CDR3 reads CASSLRTGWQPQHF. DNA of the CDR3: TGTGCCAGCAGCCTCCGGACAGGGTGGCAGCCCCAGCATTTT.

This clonotype was counted a few times. The genes are TRBV4-3 and TRBJ2-7, with D possibly being TRBD2 (5 bases). This CDR3 contains 14 residues. Trimming removed 1 base at V and 4 bases at J, with 11 bases between. Germline V gene sequence: CDR1 LGHNA, CDR2 YSLEER. Here the CDR3 reads CASSQGRGPYEQYF. The CDR3 DNA is TGCGCCAGCAGCCAAGGACGAGGGCCTTACGAGCAGTACTTC.

This clonotype was seen ten or more times. CDR3: CASSSSLGETQYF. CDR3 bases: TGTGCCAGCAGCTCCTCTCTAGGGGAGACCCAGTACTTC. The J gene is TRBJ2-5, the V gene TRBV7-9; D ambiguous. Trimming removed 4 bases from V and 5 bases from J, with 11 bases in between. The germline gives CDR1 SEHNR, CDR2 FQNEAQ (reference sequence). The CDR3 sequence is 13 residues long.

This clonotype was seen many times. CDR3 amino acids: CASSVAGIMNTEAFF. CDR3 nucleotide sequence: TGCGCCAGCAGTGTGGCAGGGATAATGAACACTGAAGCTTTCTTT. V gene TRBV10-2 combines with J gene TRBJ1-1; TRBD1 might be the D (5 bases). Trimming shortened V by 4 bases and J by 0 bases, and 12 bases separated the two germline ends. The CDR3 sequence is 15 residues long. In germline, CDR1 is WSHSY, CDR2 SAAADI.

This clonotype was detected ten times or more. This chain links TRBV7-9 with TRBJ2-7; 8 nucleotides match TRBD1. The CDR3 is made up of 14 amino acids. From germline, CDR1 is SEHNR and CDR2 FQNEAQ (reference sequence). The junction had 5 bases not matched to a gene; V was cut back by 5 bases and J by 2 bases. The DNA of the CDR3 is TGTGCCAGCAGCCCCGGGACAGGACCCTACGAGCAGTACTTC. Translated: CASSPGTGPYEQYF. The whole variable domain, filled in from reference TRBV7-9 and TRBJ2-7, reads DTGVSQNPRHKITKRGQNVTFRCDPISEHNRLYWYRQTLGQGPEFLTYFQNEAQLEKSRLLSDRFSAERPKGSFSTLEIQRTEQGDSAMYLCASSPGTGPYEQYFGPGTRLTVT.

The J gene is TRBJ2-2, the V gene TRBV25-1; the D is unclear. Trimming took 6 bases from V and 5 from J, leaving 16 bases between them. The CDR3 is 15 residues long. Per germline, CDR1 MGHDK and CDR2 SYGVNS. CDR3: CASSQDGQPTGELFF. The CDR3 nucleotides are TGTGCCAGCAGCCAAGATGGGCAGCCTACCGGGGAGCTGTTTTTT.

The sample holds a few counts of this clonotype. The chain combines TRBV11-2 with TRBJ2-7; D might be TRBD1 (5 bases). The CDR3 spans 13 residues. Germline CDR1 is SGHAT and CDR2 is FQNNGV. The V end was cut by 5 bases, the J end by 1 base, with 9 bases between. The CDR3 spells CASSRQISYEQYF. CDR3 nucleotide sequence: TGTGCCAGCAGCCGACAGATTTCCTACGAGCAGTACTTC.

The chain links TRBV20-1 to TRBJ1-4, with D maybe TRBD1 (6 bases). V dropped 4 bases and J dropped 5 bases, with 8 bases sitting between them. Germline V gene lookup returns CDR1 DFQATT and CDR2 SNEGSKA (reference sequence). The CDR3 has 12 residues. CDR3 sequence: CSANGQNEKLFF. CDR3 coding DNA: TGCAGTGCTAACGGACAGAATGAAAAACTGTTTTTT.

The table lists this clonotype with many counts. J is TRBJ2-2 and V is TRBV7-2; 7 bases fit TRBD2. The ends lost 5 bases at V and 0 bases at J; junction bases unmatched: 3. This CDR3 comprises 15 residues. Germline V gene sequence: CDR1 SGHTA, CDR2 FQGNSA. The CDR3 sequence is CASSRSGTNTGELFF. DNA of the CDR3: TGTGCCAGCAGCCGCAGCGGGACGAACACCGGGGAGCTGTTTTTT.

This clonotype was recorded a few times. V is TRBV7-2 and J is TRBJ2-5; 9 nucleotides match TRBD2. Trimming cost V 4 bases and J 2 bases; bases outside gene matches: 8. The CDR3 is 16 residues long. Germline V gives CDR1 SGHTA, CDR2 FQGNSA. This CDR3 is CASSSELAGKQETQYF. The CDR3, as DNA: TGTGCCAGCAGCTCCGAACTAGCGGGCAAACAAGAGACCCAGTACTTC.

The chain recombines TRBV20-1 with TRBJ2-2; TRBD2 matches 8 bases. This CDR3 has 17 residues. V lost 5 bases and J lost 2; bases outside the gene matches: 13. CDR1 and CDR2 (germline): DFQATT, SNEGSKA (reference sequence). DNA of the CDR3: TGCAGTGCTGGCGGCGGGACGGGAGGGGGAAACACCGGGGAGCTGTTTTTT. It codes for CSAGGGTGGGNTGELFF.

The chain employs TRBV9 and TRBJ1-2, with D possibly matching TRBD1 (6 bases). V lost 4 bases to trimming and J lost 3 bases, with 16 bases between them. This CDR3 contains 15 residues. CDR1 is SGDLS and CDR2 is YYNGEE in the germline V gene. The CDR3 region has the DNA TGTGCCAGCAGCCAAGGGGGGGGACCCTACTATGGCTACACCTTC. Protein product: CASSQGGGPYYGYTF.

This clonotype has a count of ten or more. This chain connects TRBV19 to TRBJ1-4; D is undetermined. The germline gives CDR1 LNHDA, CDR2 SQIVND (reference sequence). V dropped 8 bases and J dropped 8 bases, with 9 bases sitting between them. The CDR3 length is 11 residues. CDR3 region: CASALGEKLFF. CDR3 coding DNA: TGTGCCAGTGCCCTCGGGGAAAAACTGTTTTTT.

The rearrangement uses TRBV7-3 and TRBJ2-5; D is uncertain. Trimming removed 3 bases from V and 1 base from J, with 15 bases in between. This CDR3 has 16 amino acids. CDR1 SGHTA and CDR2 FQGTGA come from the germline V gene. This CDR3 is CASSLALGKFQETQYF. CDR3 DNA sequence: TGTGCCAGCAGCTTGGCCTTGGGGAAGTTCCAAGAGACCCAGTACTTC.

The rearrangement joins TRBV7-2 to TRBJ2-6, with D tentatively TRBD1 (5 bases). The CDR3 runs 18 residues. The V gene's germline CDR1 is SGHTA and CDR2 FQGNSA. The V and J ends lost 1 base and 0 bases respectively, with 13 bases between them. The CDR3 coding sequence is TGTGCCAGCAGCTTAGAGTCAGGGTTAATCTCTGGGGCCAACGTCCTGACTTTC. As protein: CASSLESGLISGANVLTF.

This clonotype was detected ten times or more. V and J are TRBV11-2 and TRBJ1-1; no reliable D call. The germline V gene encodes CDR1 SGHAT and CDR2 FQNNGV. The length of the CDR3 is 11 residues. V lost 4 bases, J lost 6 bases, and 6 bases lay in between. CDR3 DNA: TGTGCCAGCAGCTCGTACGCTGAAGCTTTCTTT. This gives the protein CASSSYAEAFF.

CDR3 bases: TGCAGCGTTGTCGGGGGCGGTGGCTACACCTTC. This gives the protein CSVVGGGGYTF. This chain connects TRBV29-1 to TRBJ1-2, with a tentative D call TRBD1 (6 bases). V lost 4 bases and J lost 7, with 10 bases in between. Per the germline V gene, CDR1 is SQVTM and CDR2 is ANQGSEA. The CDR3 sequence is 11 residues long.

This rearrangement joins TRBV7-6 to TRBJ2-7; 7 nucleotides align to TRBD1. V was clipped by 5 bases and J by 0 bases; unmatched bases: 7. CDR3 size: 15 residues. Germline lookup yields CDR1 SGHVS and CDR2 FNYEAQ. In nucleotides, the CDR3 is TGTGCCAGCAGCCCACAGACAGGGTACTCCTACGAGCAGTACTTC. As protein: CASSPQTGYSYEQYF.

Ten or more counts support this clonotype. The CDR3 region is CSAVMWDSGVYEQYF. CDR3 nucleotides: TGCAGCGCTGTGATGTGGGACAGCGGGGTCTACGAGCAGTACTTC. The chain employs TRBV29-1 and TRBJ2-7, with D perhaps TRBD1 or TRBD2 (7 bases each). CDR1 is SQVTM, CDR2 ANQGSEA, per germline. The CDR3 is 15 amino acids. The V end lost 7 bases, the J end lost 3 bases, and 22 bases lay between the germline ends.

The chain recombines TRBV20-1 with TRBJ2-7; TRBD2 matches 10 bases. The CDR3 covers 15 residues. The V gene's germline CDR1 is DFQATT and CDR2 SNEGSKA (reference sequence). V gave up 3 bases and J gave up 3 bases; unmatched junction bases: 8. In nucleotides, the CDR3 is TGCAGTGCTAGTCCAGCGGGGGGGAAGATCTACGAGCAGTACTTC. As protein: CSASPAGGKIYEQYF.

This clonotype was seen at least ten times. The CDR3 nucleotides are TGTGCCAGCAGCCCAGGACAGGGAGGCTACGAGCAGTACTTC. It is translated as CASSPGQGGYEQYF. The rearrangement joins TRBV2 to TRBJ2-7; TRBD1 aligns across 8 bases. CDR3 length equals 14 residues. Losses at the gene ends were 6 bases for V and 3 bases for J; bases not matched to a gene: 7. CDR1 is SNHLY, CDR2 FYNNEI, per germline.

This clonotype showed up many times. The rearrangement links TRBV15 to TRBJ1-5; no firm D call. Germline CDR1 and CDR2: LNHNV and YYDKDF (reference sequence). V dropped 4 bases and J dropped 6 bases, with 16 bases sitting between them. The CDR3 length is 15 residues. The CDR3 loop is CATSTPPGGGQPQHF. CDR3 in DNA: TGTGCCACCAGCACCCCTCCAGGCGGCGGTCAGCCCCAGCATTTT.

With respect to this clonotype: It may be a read error: a sequence one base away is much more abundant. The chain has TRBV2 and TRBJ2-7; no clear D gene. Deletions cut 2 bases from V and 3 bases from J, with 8 bases between. Per the germline V gene, CDR1 is SNHLY and CDR2 is FYNNEI. The CDR3 covers 13 residues. The CDR3: CASSERPSYEQYF. The CDR3 coding sequence is TGTGCCAGCAGTGAACGACCCAGCTACGAGCAGTACTTC. The variable domain in full, completed from reference TRBV2 and TRBJ2-7, reads EPEVTQTPSHQVTQMGQEVILRCVPISNHLYFYWYRQILGQKVEFLVSFYNNEISEKSEIFDDQFSVERPDGSNFTLKIRSTKLEDSAMYFCASSERPSYEQYFGPGTRLTVT.